Listed below are T cell receptor beta chains from one sample, sequenced in a study of blood T cell repertoires in COVID-19. Produced via immunoSEQ multiplex PCR; TCRdb's table is partial and in-frame only. The sample has 300,000 to 400,000 clones; over 75% are singletons. The source material was peripheral blood. Every receptor here comes from a woman aged 55-75 years with COVID-19, enrolled during active disease. The CDR3 runs from the conserved cysteine through the conserved F or W. The order of the fields is clone size, J gene, D gene, V gene, CDR3 DNA, CDR3 protein. The D gene is left open where the match is weak. Size is stated for part of the rows, as once, few or many counts, or as a class when the clone is expanded.

.,TRBJ1-1,.,TRBV7-3,TGTGCCAGCAGCTCAGGGGATTCCACTGAAGCTTTCTTT,CASSSGDSTEAFF
once,TRBJ1-2,.,TRBV7-2,TGTGCCAGCAGCTTTGGACAACACTATGGCTACACCTTC,CASSFGQHYGYTF
few,TRBJ1-5,TRBD1,TRBV7-9,TGTGCCAGCAGCTTAGGACAGGGCATCAATCAGCCCCAGCATTTT,CASSLGQGINQPQHF
.,TRBJ1-1,.,TRBV6-2/TRBV6-3,TGTGCCAGCAGTACCAGGGTCCTTGGGACTGAAGCTTTCTTT,CASSTRVLGTEAFF
.,TRBJ2-2,TRBD1,TRBV5-1,TGCGCCAGCAGCTCGACAGGGATCGGGGAGCTGTTTTTT,CASSSTGIGELFF
many,TRBJ2-7,.,TRBV14,TGTGCCAGCAGCCAACCAAGGGGGAACATAAACTACGAGCAGTACTTC,CASSQPRGNINYEQYF
.,TRBJ1-5,.,TRBV3-1/TRBV3-2,TGTGCCAGCAGCCAAGCTCTACCAGGTCGTTCGCCCCAGCATTTT,CASSQALPGRSPQHF
once,TRBJ1-3,.,TRBV7-9,TGTGCCAGCAGGGGGACACTTGGAAACACCATATATTTT,CASRGTLGNTIYF
.,TRBJ1-6,.,TRBV7-6,TGTGCCAGCAGCCGGACAGACTATAATTCACCCCTCCACTTT,CASSRTDYNSPLHF
.,TRBJ1-6,.,TRBV6-6,TGTGCCAGCAGTTACACCGGGGTCTCCCTCAATTCACCCCTCCACTTT,CASSYTGVSLNSPLHF
.,TRBJ1-5,.,TRBV27,TGTGCCAGCAGTCCCTCCGAGGGCCGGGGCAATCAGCCCCAGCATTTT,CASSPSEGRGNQPQHF
.,TRBJ1-2,.,TRBV2,TGTGCCAGCAGTGAAGAACTGGGGGCCTATGGCTACACCTTC,CASSEELGAYGYTF
.,TRBJ2-3,.,TRBV7-7,TGTGCCAGCAGCTACGACAGTAGGACGGGTACGCAGTATTTT,CASSYDSRTGTQYF
.,TRBJ2-2,.,TRBV7-3,TGTGCCAGCAGCTACGGGACGCGGGGCATCACCGGGGAGCTGTTTTTT,CASSYGTRGITGELFF
.,TRBJ1-6,.,TRBV4-1,TGCGCCAGCAGCCGACAAACCCGACAGAGCTCCTATAATTCACCCCTCCACTTT,CASSRQTRQSSYNSPLHF
.,TRBJ1-6,.,TRBV5-1,TGCGCCAGCAGCTTGACCTCAGGGGATAATTCACCCCTCCACTTT,CASSLTSGDNSPLHF
.,TRBJ2-1,.,TRBV12-3/TRBV12-4,TGTGCCAGCAGTTTAGCGGGCTTTGAGCAGTTCTTC,CASSLAGFEQFF
.,TRBJ2-7,TRBD1,TRBV27,TGTGCCAGCAGTTTAGACAGGGTTGACGAGCAGTACTTC,CASSLDRVDEQYF
.,TRBJ2-1,.,TRBV3-1/TRBV3-2,TGTGCCAGCAGCCAAGGGATAGCACGTCAGGGGCGATCCTACAATGAGCAGTTCTTC,CASSQGIARQGRSYNEQFF